This entry describes one TCR beta chain. This sample is drawn from a study of blood T cell repertoires in COVID-19. Study in general: Sites across the United States, Italy and Spain contributed samples from acute and convalescent COVID-19.

Sequenced by immunoSEQ multiplex PCR; TCRdb stores in-frame clones only, minus some. The sample shows roughly 500,000 clones, approximately 87% of them seen only once. Germline CDR1 reads SEHNR; CDR2 reads FQNEAQ (reference sequence). The V end was cut by 4 bases, the J end by 8 bases, with 23 bases between. The CDR3 contains 16 residues. Material: PBMCs or T cells enriched from blood (not recorded which). The clonotype originates from a middle-aged woman who had recovered from COVID-19. V and J are TRBV7-9 and TRBJ1-2, with D tentatively TRBD1 (6 bases). The CDR3 DNA reads TGTGCCAGCAGCTCCTGGGATGCGACAGGACCTGGAGGCTACACCTTC. It is translated as CASSSWDATGPGGYTF.